This T cell receptor (beta chain) was retrieved from a study of shared T cell receptors in the human thymus. Method: immunoSEQ multiplex PCR; TCRdb's copy keeps in-frame clones and lacks some. This sample has hundreds of thousands of clones, with approximately 95% found just once. This clonotype was obtained from a human donor. Input material: thymocytes.

The CDR3 DNA reads TGTGCCAGCAGCTCCGGGACTATCGCTTGGAATGAGCAGTTCTTC. The encoded protein is CASSSGTIAWNEQFF. The V and J genes are TRBV7-9 and TRBJ2-1; TRBD2 matches at 7 bases. There are 15 residues in the CDR3. Trimming removed 4 bases from V and 7 bases from J; junction bases left unmatched: 10. Germline V lookup: CDR1 SEHNR, CDR2 FQNEAQ (reference sequence).